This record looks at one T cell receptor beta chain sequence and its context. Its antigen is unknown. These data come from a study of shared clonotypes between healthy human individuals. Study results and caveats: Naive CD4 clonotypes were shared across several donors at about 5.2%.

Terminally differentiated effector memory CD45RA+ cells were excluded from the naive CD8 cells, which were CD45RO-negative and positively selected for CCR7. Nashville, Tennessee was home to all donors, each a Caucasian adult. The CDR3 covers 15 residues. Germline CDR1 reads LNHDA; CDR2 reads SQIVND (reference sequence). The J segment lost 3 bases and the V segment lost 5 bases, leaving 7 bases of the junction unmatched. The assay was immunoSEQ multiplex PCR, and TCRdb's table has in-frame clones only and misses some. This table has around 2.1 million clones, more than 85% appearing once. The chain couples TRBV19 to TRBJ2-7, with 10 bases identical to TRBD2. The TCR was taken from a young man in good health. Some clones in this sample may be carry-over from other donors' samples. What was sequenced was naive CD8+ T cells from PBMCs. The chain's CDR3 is CASSPRASGGYEQYF. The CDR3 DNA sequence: TGTGCCAGTAGTCCCAGGGCTAGCGGGGGCTACGAGCAGTACTTC.